These 13 T cell receptor beta chains originate from one sample sequenced in a study of technical replicates of blood from a few donors. The data were produced by immunoSEQ multiplex PCR, yet TCRdb's version contains in-frame clones alone and is incomplete. Of 84,000 or so clones in the sample, around 94% were seen once. The specimen was T cells isolated from PBMCs. All receptors come from a human donor in good health.

The J gene is TRBJ1-4, the V gene TRBV30; D ambiguous. Trimming removed 4 bases from V and 6 bases from J, with 9 bases in between. CDR1 is GTSNPN, CDR2 SVGIG, per germline (reference sequence). The length of the CDR3 is 12 residues. CDR3: CAWMVADEKLFF. CDR3 nucleotides: TGTGCCTGGATGGTGGCAGATGAAAAACTGTTTTTT.

The chain couples TRBV12-2 to TRBJ2-2; the D call of TRBD2 is as the table states it, not checked on the DNA. TRBV12-2 is classified as a pseudogene. The CDR3 sequence is 15 residues long. CDR3: CASRSAGGRTGELFF. The CDR3 DNA follows: TGTGCAAGTCGCTCCGCGGGAGGGCGCACCGGGGAGCTGTTTTTT.

The chain recombines TRBV5-1 with TRBJ1-1, with TRBD1 identical over 10 bases. Germline V gene sequence: CDR1 SGHRS, CDR2 YFSETQ. The V segment lost 4 bases and the J segment 7 bases; nucleotides outside the gene matches: 10. This CDR3 is built from 15 residues. The CDR3 is CASSLGGTGELEAFF. CDR3 bases: TGCGCCAGCAGCCTGGGTGGGACAGGGGAGCTTGAAGCTTTCTTT.

The chain uses TRBV7-8 and TRBJ2-5; the match to TRBD1 covers 7 bases. The V segment lost 4 bases and the J segment 4 bases; nucleotides outside the gene matches: 3. CDR1 is SGHVS, CDR2 FQNEAQ, per germline. The CDR3 runs to 13 residues. As DNA, the CDR3 is TGTGCCAGCAGCTCCAGGACAGGAGAGACCCAGTACTTC. It codes for CASSSRTGETQYF.

V is TRBV5-4 and J is TRBJ2-1, with TRBD2 identical over 10 bases. Germline V gene lookup returns CDR1 SGHNT and CDR2 YYREEE (reference sequence). The CDR3 is 15 residues long. The ends lost 1 base at V and 9 bases at J; junction bases unmatched: 7. CDR3 region: CASSLTSGNLGEQFF. Written as DNA, the CDR3 is TGTGCCAGCAGCTTGACTAGCGGGAATTTGGGTGAGCAGTTCTTC.

The chain uses TRBV5-1 and TRBJ2-7; 8 nucleotides line up with TRBD1. Germline V gene lookup returns CDR1 SGHRS and CDR2 YFSETQ. This CDR3 contains 13 residues. J was trimmed by 2 bases and V by 3 bases; bases with no gene match: 1. CDR3 residues: CASSSQGAYEQYF. CDR3 coding DNA: TGCGCCAGCAGCTCACAGGGGGCCTACGAGCAGTACTTC.

The gene calls are TRBV6-5 and TRBJ2-5, with 9 bases aligning to TRBD1. The CDR3 consists of 16 residues. CDR1 is MNHEY, CDR2 SVGAGI, per germline. Losses at the gene ends were 3 bases for V and 0 bases for J; bases not matched to a gene: 5. CDR3 in amino acids: CASSYSRTGDQETQYF. CDR3 in DNA: TGTGCCAGCAGTTATTCGCGGACAGGGGACCAAGAGACCCAGTACTTC.

This chain connects TRBV2 to TRBJ2-2; no firm D call. From germline, CDR1 is SNHLY and CDR2 FYNNEI. Deletions cut 2 bases from V and 1 base from J, with 8 bases between. The CDR3 length is 15 residues. The CDR3 coding sequence is TGTGCCAGCAGTGAATGGCTCATGAACACCGGGGAGCTGTTTTTT. This encodes CASSEWLMNTGELFF. Together with reference TRBV2 and TRBJ2-2, the CDR3 gives the full variable domain: EPEVTQTPSHQVTQMGQEVILRCVPISNHLYFYWYRQILGQKVEFLVSFYNNEISEKSEIFDDQFSVERPDGSNFTLKIRSTKLEDSAMYFCASSEWLMNTGELFFGEGSRLTVL.

The CDR3 region has the DNA TGCGCCAGCAGCTTGGTGCGGGGTAGCTCCTACAATGAGCAGTTCTTC. Translating gives CASSLVRGSSYNEQFF. The chain links TRBV5-1 to TRBJ2-1, with D possibly TRBD2 on 6 matching bases. The V end was cut by 0 bases, the J end by 0 bases, with 10 bases between. The CDR3 covers 16 residues. Germline V gene data show CDR1 as SGHRS and CDR2 as YFSETQ.

This chain joins TRBV2 and TRBJ2-5; 8 bases match TRBD2. V lost 4 bases and J lost 2; bases outside the gene matches: 3. This CDR3 comprises 14 residues. CDR1 is SNHLY, CDR2 FYNNEI, per germline. The CDR3 coding sequence is TGTGCCAGCAGTGGTGCTAGCGGGCAAGAGACCCAGTACTTC. Protein product: CASSGASGQETQYF.

This sequence joins TRBV27 and TRBJ2-4; 7 nucleotides line up with TRBD2. The germline gives CDR1 MNHEY, CDR2 SMNVEV (reference sequence). The V gene end was trimmed by 6 bases and the J gene end by 0 bases; junction bases not matched to a gene: 8. The CDR3 covers 16 residues. The CDR3: CASRPTSVQAKNIQYF. The DNA for the CDR3 is TGTGCCAGCAGGCCTACTAGCGTCCAAGCCAAAAACATTCAGTACTTC.

V is TRBV28 and J is TRBJ2-3; TRBD2 aligns across 11 bases. Germline V gene data show CDR1 as MDHEN and CDR2 as SYDVKM. V was clipped by 5 bases and J by 2 bases; unmatched bases: 24. The CDR3 contains 22 residues. The CDR3 DNA reads as TGTGCCAGCAGTCCTACCACTCTCATAGCGGGAGGGCCTAGTTATGCCACAGATACGCAGTATTTT. Amino acids: CASSPTTLIAGGPSYATDTQYF.

This chain uses TRBV5-1 with TRBJ2-3; no clear D. Germline loops: CDR1 SGHRS, CDR2 YFSETQ. The CDR3 runs 13 residues. The V gene lost 0 bases and the J gene lost 8 bases, with 10 bases spanning the gap. The CDR3 DNA is TGCGCCAGCAGCTTGGAAAGCCTAGGTACGCAGTATTTT. It translates to CASSLESLGTQYF.